One T cell receptor (beta chain) is described in this entry. These data originate in a study of T cells after somatic rescue of genetic block. Assay used: immunoSEQ multiplex PCR; TCRdb lists only in-frame clones, some missing. The sample contains 8,000 to 9,000 clones, around 80% of which appear only once. The TCR was taken from a boy aged 5-17 years. Sequencing used peripheral blood mononuclear cells (PBMCs).

CDR3 amino acids: CASSLGVGQYF. DNA of the CDR3: TGTGCCAGCAGCTTGGGCGTAGGGCAGTACTTC. The chain links TRBV7-2 to TRBJ2-7; no clear D gene. The CDR3 is 11 amino acids. Trimming shortened V by 3 bases and J by 9 bases, and 9 bases separated the two germline ends. Germline CDR1 SGHTA, CDR2 FQGNSA.